This T cell receptor beta chain appears in the sequencing data of a study of CD8+CD57+ T cells in acquired aplastic anemia. Study at large: DNA per sorted CD4+ or CD8+ sample ranged about 0.17 to 27.4 ug, averaging roughly 3.5 ug.

General study results and limits: With respect to CD8+ Simpson's diversity, patients and controls did not differ significantly. The same twenty-nine CD8+ CDR3 sequences occurred in patients and in controls.

There are a few counts of this clonotype. No antigen is known for it. The J segment lost 3 bases and the V segment lost 4 bases, leaving 3 bases of the junction unmatched. This CDR3 is built from 14 residues. CDR1 is LGHDT and CDR2 is YNNKEL in the germline V gene (reference sequence). Genomic DNA, the template, was used for profiling of the TCR beta VDJ and CDR3. Each CDR3 protein gets one entry after TCRdb re-called the reads with MiXCR. In the table there are 400,000 to 600,000 distinct CDR3 sequences, less than 35% of which are singletons. CD8+CD57+ cell expansion had been shown by flow cytometry in patients chosen for sequencing. At the time of blood sampling, patients had not yet received any therapy.

The sample was sorted CD4+, CD8+, or CD8+CD57+ T cells (not recorded which) from PBMCs. The TCR originated in a human donor with aplastic anemia. The chain combines TRBV3-1 with TRBJ2-7; 10 bases are shared with TRBD1. The CDR3 protein is CASSRQGAGYEQYF. The CDR3 DNA follows: TGTGCCAGCAGCCGACAGGGGGCGGGCTACGAGCAGTACTTC.